The 25 T cell receptor beta chains reported below all come from one sample, sequenced in a study of T cell responses to AZD1222 COVID-19 vaccine. Clones were sequenced by immunoSEQ multiplex PCR, and TCRdb holds only the in-frame ones, with some missing. The profile covers roughly 150,000 clones, with roughly 91% appearing a single time and about 1.3% taken by the ten largest. The sample was peripheral blood, taken on day 0 of AZD1222 vaccination. The receptors come from an adult in good health.

This clone was counted a few times. The V call is TRBV3-1 (or the pseudogene TRBV3-2), the J call TRBJ2-1; D not certain. Looked up from germline, CDR1 is LGHDT and CDR2 is YNNKEL (reference sequence). V shed 4 bases and J shed 9 bases, with 10 bases lying between them. This CDR3 is 12 amino acids long. The DNA for the CDR3 is TGTGCCAGCAGCCCCAAGATCGGTGAGCAGTTCTTC. Protein sequence: CASSPKIGEQFF.

The V gene is TRBV18, the J gene TRBJ1-5; D is unresolved. The V end was cut by 3 bases, the J end by 6 bases, with 12 bases between. Germline V lookup: CDR1 KGHSH, CDR2 LQKENI. The CDR3 is 14 residues long. The CDR3 loop reads CASSPTSHGQPQHF. DNA for the CDR3: TGTGCCAGCTCACCTACGTCGCACGGTCAGCCCCAGCATTTT.

The chain couples TRBV19 to TRBJ2-1; 8 bases match TRBD2. The CDR3 is made up of 15 amino acids. Germline trimming cut 6 bases from V and 1 base from J; bases unmatched to any gene: 5. The germline V gene has CDR1 LNHDA and CDR2 SQIVND (reference sequence). The CDR3 region is CASRRAGVSYNEQFF. CDR3 DNA sequence: TGTGCCAGTAGGCGAGCGGGAGTTTCCTACAATGAGCAGTTCTTC.

The gene calls are TRBV18 and TRBJ2-7; 7 nucleotides align to TRBD1. V was clipped by 3 bases and J by 1 base; unmatched bases: 3. The CDR3 runs 14 residues. Germline V gives CDR1 KGHSH, CDR2 LQKENI. As DNA, the CDR3 is TGTGCCAGCTCACCCGGGACAGTGTCCTACGAGCAGTACTTC. This codes for CASSPGTVSYEQYF.

This chain joins TRBV19 and TRBJ1-6, with D tentatively TRBD1 (6 bases). Deletions cut 6 bases from V and 9 bases from J, with 15 bases between. The CDR3 loop spans 14 amino acids. Per germline, CDR1 LNHDA and CDR2 SQIVND (reference sequence). DNA for the CDR3: TGTGCCAGTAGCGGAACAGGGCAGGCTTCACCCCTCCACTTT. Translation: CASSGTGQASPLHF. Together with reference TRBV19 and TRBJ1-6, the CDR3 gives the full variable domain: DGGITQSPKYLFRKEGQNVTLSCEQNLNHDAMYWYRQDPGQGLRLIYYSQIVNDFQKGDIAEGYSVSREKKESFPLTVTSAQKNPTAFYLCASSGTGQASPLHFGNGTRLTVT.

This sequence joins TRBV15 and TRBJ2-3, with 8 bases fitting TRBD2. The ends lost 0 bases at V and 1 base at J; junction bases unmatched: 0. The CDR3 length is 15 residues. Germline V gene sequence: CDR1 LNHNV, CDR2 YYDKDF (reference sequence). CDR3 sequence reads: CATSRERGGTDTQYF. CDR3 coding DNA: TGTGCCACCAGCAGAGAGCGGGGGGGCACAGATACGCAGTATTTT.

Concerning this clone itself: One end of the junction varies from germline; a read error may be responsible. The genes are TRBV7-9 and TRBJ2-5; 9 bases match TRBD1. The CDR3 sequence is 14 residues long. CDR1 and CDR2 from the germline V gene are SEHNR and FQNEAQ (reference sequence). The CDR3 DNA follows: TGTGCCAGCAGCTCGCCGGGACAGGGAGAGACCCAATACTTC. Translation gives CASSSPGQGETQYF.

V gene TRBV2 combines with J gene TRBJ2-7; 11 bases are a match to TRBD2. Losses at the gene ends were 4 bases for V and 6 bases for J; bases not matched to a gene: 5. Germline V CDR1 and CDR2: SNHLY, FYNNEI. This CDR3 region has 14 residues. The chain's CDR3 is CASSVSGRASEQYF. The CDR3 DNA reads as TGTGCCAGCAGTGTTAGCGGGAGGGCGTCCGAGCAGTACTTC.

V and J are TRBV19 and TRBJ1-5, with 7 bases that match TRBD1. V shed 5 bases, J shed 0 bases, and the junction held 7 bases outside the gene matches. Germline values: CDR1 LNHDA, CDR2 SQIVND (reference sequence). The CDR3 extends over 16 amino acids. CDR3 nucleotide sequence: TGTGCCAGTAGTCCTAGGGGACAGTTTAGCAATCAGCCCCAGCATTTT. Its protein product is CASSPRGQFSNQPQHF.

The chain uses TRBV18 and TRBJ2-5, with D maybe TRBD2 (5 bases). CDR3 length equals 15 residues. Trimming removed 2 bases from V and 5 bases from J, with 15 bases in between. Germline CDR1 and CDR2: KGHSH and LQKENI. This CDR3 reads CASSPVYSAEETQYF. CDR3 bases: TGTGCCAGCTCACCAGTATACTCAGCGGAGGAGACCCAGTACTTC.

The chain joins TRBV2 to TRBJ2-4; TRBD1 aligns across 7 bases. The V segment lost 6 bases and the J segment 0 bases; nucleotides outside the gene matches: 8. Germline CDR1 is SNHLY and CDR2 is FYNNEI. There are 16 residues in the CDR3. CDR3 coding DNA: TGTGCCAGCAGGGGTGGACAGGCCGTAGCCAAAAACATTCAGTACTTC. Translated, it gives CASRGGQAVAKNIQYF.

The chain couples TRBV25-1 to TRBJ2-5; D not certain. Germline CDR1 is MGHDK and CDR2 is SYGVNS. There are 11 residues in the CDR3. Trimming took 9 bases from V and 4 from J, leaving 9 bases between them. Here the CDR3 reads CASWLGETQYF. The DNA for the CDR3 is TGTGCCAGTTGGTTGGGAGAGACCCAGTACTTC.

The rearrangement uses TRBV5-1 and TRBJ2-5, with 7 bases matching TRBD1. This CDR3 is 15 amino acids long. V shed 0 bases, J shed 1 base, and the junction held 3 bases outside the gene matches. Looked up from germline, CDR1 is SGHRS and CDR2 is YFSETQ. CDR3 sequence reads: CASSLGQGPQETQYF. The CDR3 nucleotides read TGCGCCAGCAGCTTGGGACAGGGACCCCAAGAGACCCAGTACTTC.

The chain has TRBV12-5 and TRBJ2-7; 8 bases match TRBD1. The J segment lost 5 bases and the V segment lost 1 base, leaving 4 bases of the junction unmatched. This CDR3 has 14 residues. CDR1 is LGHNT, CDR2 FRNRAP, per germline. The CDR3 region has the DNA TGTGCTAGTGGTTTGGGGACAGGGTCGGACGAGCAGTACTTC. Its protein is CASGLGTGSDEQYF.

The chain couples TRBV19 to TRBJ1-3; TRBD1 might be the D (5 bases). V lost 5 bases, J lost 0 bases, and 11 bases lay in between. Germline CDR1 is LNHDA and CDR2 is SQIVND (reference sequence). This CDR3 spans 15 amino acids. Here the CDR3 reads CASSGYRSSGNTIYF. The CDR3 DNA sequence: TGTGCCAGTAGTGGCTACAGGAGCTCTGGAAACACCATATATTTT.

The chain combines TRBV7-9 with TRBJ2-3, with unresolved D. Germline CDR1 and CDR2: SEHNR and FQNEAQ (reference sequence). V shed 3 bases and J shed 0 bases, with 10 bases lying between them. This CDR3 spans 15 amino acids. CDR3 protein: CASSLGATSTDTQYF. Here the CDR3 DNA reads TGTGCCAGCAGCTTGGGCGCGACTAGCACAGATACGCAGTATTTT.

The V and J genes are TRBV5-4 and TRBJ1-6, with 8 bases lining up with TRBD1. CDR1 and CDR2 (germline): SGHNT, YYREEE (reference sequence). This CDR3 comprises 18 residues. The ends lost 1 base at V and 2 bases at J; junction bases unmatched: 8. The CDR3 DNA reads TGTGCCAGCAGCTTGTTTCCCGGGACAGGCCCCTATAATTCACCCCTCCACTTT. Translated: CASSLFPGTGPYNSPLHF.

The CDR3 here is CASRIGWGGNQPQHF. CDR3 nucleotide sequence: TGTGCCAGCAGGATAGGGTGGGGTGGCAATCAGCCCCAGCATTTT. The chain couples TRBV2 to TRBJ1-5; no reliable D call. The V gene lost 6 bases and the J gene lost 2 bases, with 14 bases spanning the gap. The V gene's germline CDR1 is SNHLY and CDR2 FYNNEI. The CDR3 is 15 amino acids.

The chain has TRBV18 and TRBJ2-3, with D possibly matching TRBD1 (6 bases). The ends were cut back, 3 bases at V and 3 bases at J, with 16 bases in the middle. CDR1 and CDR2 (germline): KGHSH, LQKENI. The CDR3 length is 16 residues. The CDR3, as DNA: TGTGCCAGCTCACCCCTCCCAGGGGTGGGTACAGATACGCAGTATTTT. Translation: CASSPLPGVGTDTQYF.

The chain joins TRBV28 to TRBJ1-5; D gene unclear. CDR1 and CDR2 from the germline V gene are MDHEN and SYDVKM. Trimming cost V 4 bases and J 6 bases, with 10 bases left between them. This CDR3 has 13 residues. CDR3 in amino acids: CASSWTWVQPQHF. CDR3 coding DNA: TGTGCCAGCAGTTGGACCTGGGTTCAGCCCCAGCATTTT.

The table lists this clone with a count of one. This rearrangement joins TRBV24-1 to TRBJ2-1; D is perhaps TRBD1 (5 bases). Germline V gene data show CDR1 as KGHDR and CDR2 as SFDVKD. Trimming left V 4 bases short and J 0 bases short, with 9 bases between. This CDR3 is built from 15 residues. The CDR3 DNA is TGTGCCACCAGTGAGGGGCGAAGCTCCTACAATGAGCAGTTCTTC. Its protein product is CATSEGRSSYNEQFF.

The rearrangement links TRBV30 to TRBJ2-3; D is possibly TRBD2 (6 bases). V gave up 3 bases and J gave up 2 bases, with 12 bases separating them. Germline CDR1 reads GTSNPN; CDR2 reads SVGIG (reference sequence). This CDR3 contains 14 residues. The CDR3 DNA is TGTGCCTGGAGGAACTCGGGAGCCACAGATACGCAGTATTTT. Protein sequence: CAWRNSGATDTQYF. Full variable domain (remainder filled in from reference TRBV30 and TRBJ2-3): SQTIHQWPATLVQPVGSPLSLECTVEGTSNPNLYWYRQAAGRGLQLLFYSVGIGQISSEVPQNLSASRPQDRQFILSSKKLLLSDSGFYLCAWRNSGATDTQYFGPGTRLTVL.

The chain is built from TRBV6-5 and TRBJ2-7, with D maybe TRBD1 (5 bases). Germline CDR1 MNHEY, CDR2 SVGAGI. This CDR3 region has 12 residues. V was pared by 0 bases and J by 5 bases, with 5 bases between. The CDR3 sequence: CASSYSGHEQYF. CDR3 in DNA: TGTGCCAGCAGTTACTCGGGGCACGAGCAGTACTTC.

V usage is TRBV4-3 and J usage is TRBJ2-7; 9 nucleotides line up with TRBD1. With V trimmed by 4 bases and J by 5 bases, 12 bases remained unmatched. The CDR3 extends over 16 amino acids. Germline V gives CDR1 LGHNA, CDR2 YSLEER. As DNA, the CDR3 is TGCGCCAGCAGCCGAGGCCGGGACAGGGTTTTCAACGAGCAGTACTTC. Translated, it gives CASSRGRDRVFNEQYF.

Details on this clone: Other DNA sequences in this specimen translate into the identical CDR3. The chain recombines TRBV5-1 with TRBJ2-5; no definite D call. CDR3 length: 12 residues. Germline V CDR1 and CDR2: SGHRS, YFSETQ. The ends were cut back, 4 bases at V and 4 bases at J, with 8 bases in the middle. The CDR3 is CASSPSRETQYF. The CDR3 bases are TGCGCCAGCAGCCCGAGTCGAGAGACCCAGTACTTC.